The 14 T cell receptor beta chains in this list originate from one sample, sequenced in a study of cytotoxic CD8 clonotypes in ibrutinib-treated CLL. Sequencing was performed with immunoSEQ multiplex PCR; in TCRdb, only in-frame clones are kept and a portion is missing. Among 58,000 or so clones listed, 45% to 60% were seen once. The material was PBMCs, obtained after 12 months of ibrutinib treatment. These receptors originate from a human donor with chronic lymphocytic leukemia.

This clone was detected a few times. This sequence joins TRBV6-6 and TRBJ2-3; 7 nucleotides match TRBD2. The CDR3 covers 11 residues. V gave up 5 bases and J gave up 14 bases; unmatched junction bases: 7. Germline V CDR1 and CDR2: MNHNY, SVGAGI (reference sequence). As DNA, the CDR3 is TGTGCCAGCAGTACGACTAGCCGTCCGTATTTT. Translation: CASSTTSRPYF.

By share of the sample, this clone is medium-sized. The CDR3, as DNA: TGTGCCATCAGTATCGACCCCGGGGGGAATTCACCCCTCCACTTT. Protein product: CAISIDPGGNSPLHF. The chain recombines TRBV10-3 with TRBJ1-6; tentatively, D is TRBD1 (5 bases). V was pared by 5 bases and J by 7 bases, with 15 bases between. This CDR3 spans 15 amino acids. The germline gives CDR1 ENHRY, CDR2 SYGVKD.

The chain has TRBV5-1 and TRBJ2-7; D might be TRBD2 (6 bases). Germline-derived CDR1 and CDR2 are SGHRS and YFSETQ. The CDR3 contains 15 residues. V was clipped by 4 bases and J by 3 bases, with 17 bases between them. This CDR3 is CASSAWAGGGYEQYF. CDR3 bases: TGCGCCAGCAGCGCCTGGGCTGGGGGAGGCTACGAGCAGTACTTC.

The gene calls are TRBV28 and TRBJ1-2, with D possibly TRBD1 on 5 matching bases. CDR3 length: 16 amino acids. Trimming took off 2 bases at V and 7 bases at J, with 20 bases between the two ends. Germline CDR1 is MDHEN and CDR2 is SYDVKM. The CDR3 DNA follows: TGTGCCAGCAGTTTAGGGTTGGGACCGTCGACACGTGGCTACACCTTC. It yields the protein CASSLGLGPSTRGYTF.

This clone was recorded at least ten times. DNA for the CDR3: TGTGCCAGCAGTTCAGGTGTCATGAGCAATCAGCCCCAGCATTTT. Translation: CASSSGVMSNQPQHF. This rearrangement joins TRBV7-8 to TRBJ1-5; no clear D gene. Trimming shortened V by 6 bases and J by 1 base, and 13 bases separated the two germline ends. The CDR3 contains 15 residues. Germline V gene data show CDR1 as SGHVS and CDR2 as FQNEAQ.

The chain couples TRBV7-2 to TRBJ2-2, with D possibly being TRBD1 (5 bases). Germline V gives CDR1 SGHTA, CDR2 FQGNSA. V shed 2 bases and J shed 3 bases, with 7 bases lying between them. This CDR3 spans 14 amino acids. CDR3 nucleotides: TGTGCCAGCAGCTTAAAGGGGTACACCGGGGAGCTGTTTTTT. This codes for CASSLKGYTGELFF.

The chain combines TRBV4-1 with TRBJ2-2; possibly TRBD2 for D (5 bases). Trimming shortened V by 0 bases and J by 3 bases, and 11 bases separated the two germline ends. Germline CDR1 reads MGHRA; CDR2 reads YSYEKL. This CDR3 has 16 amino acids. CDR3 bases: TGCGCCAGCAGCCAAGAGGGTCCGGGGTACACCGGGGAGCTGTTTTTT. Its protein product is CASSQEGPGYTGELFF.

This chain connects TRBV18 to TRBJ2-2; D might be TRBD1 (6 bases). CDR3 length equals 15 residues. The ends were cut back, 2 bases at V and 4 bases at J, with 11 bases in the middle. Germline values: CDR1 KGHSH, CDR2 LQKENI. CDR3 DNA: TGTGCCAGCTCACCAAGGCAGGGGAGCACCGGGGAGCTGTTTTTT. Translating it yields CASSPRQGSTGELFF.

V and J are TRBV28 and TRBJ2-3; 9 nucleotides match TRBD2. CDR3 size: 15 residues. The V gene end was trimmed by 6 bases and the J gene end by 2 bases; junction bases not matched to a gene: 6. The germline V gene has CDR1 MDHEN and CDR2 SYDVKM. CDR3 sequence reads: CASRLAGAPTDTQYF. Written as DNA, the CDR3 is TGTGCCAGCAGATTAGCGGGAGCTCCCACAGATACGCAGTATTTT.

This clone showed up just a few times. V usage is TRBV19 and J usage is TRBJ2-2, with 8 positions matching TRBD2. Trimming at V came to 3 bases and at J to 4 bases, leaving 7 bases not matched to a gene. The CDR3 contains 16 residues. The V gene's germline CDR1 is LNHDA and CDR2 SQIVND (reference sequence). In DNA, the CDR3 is TGTGCCAGTAGTATCACCAGCGGGGGTCCCACCGGGGAGCTGTTTTTT. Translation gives CASSITSGGPTGELFF.

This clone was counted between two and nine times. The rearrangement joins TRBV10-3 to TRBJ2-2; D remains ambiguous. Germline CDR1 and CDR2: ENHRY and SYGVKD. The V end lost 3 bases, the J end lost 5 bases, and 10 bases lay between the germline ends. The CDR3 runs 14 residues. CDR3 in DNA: TGTGCCATCAGTGAAGGTCAGGTAACCGGGGAGCTGTTTTTT. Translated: CAISEGQVTGELFF.

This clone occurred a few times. CDR3 DNA sequence: TGTGCCAGCAGCTTAATTCCGATCTGGCGGGAGGGATCAAATGAGCAGTTCTTC. Translated: CASSLIPIWREGSNEQFF. This chain links TRBV7-2 with TRBJ2-1; 9 bases agree with TRBD2. CDR3 length: 18 residues. Germline values: CDR1 SGHTA, CDR2 FQGNSA. After removal of 2 bases from V and 7 bases from J, the junction contained 15 bases not matched to a gene. The entire variable domain, with the rest obtained from reference TRBV7-2 and TRBJ2-1, is as follows: GAGVSQSPSNKVTEKGKDVELRCDPISGHTALYWYRQSLGQGLEFLIYFQGNSAPDKSGLPSDRFSAERTGGSVSTLTIQRTQQEDSAVYLCASSLIPIWREGSNEQFFGPGTRLTVL.

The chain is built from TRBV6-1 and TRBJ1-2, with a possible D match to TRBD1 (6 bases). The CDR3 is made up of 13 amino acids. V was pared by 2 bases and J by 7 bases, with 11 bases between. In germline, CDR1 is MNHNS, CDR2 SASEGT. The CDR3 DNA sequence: TGTGCCAGCAGTGAATTTGGGGGCGGTGGCTACACCTTC. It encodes CASSEFGGGGYTF.

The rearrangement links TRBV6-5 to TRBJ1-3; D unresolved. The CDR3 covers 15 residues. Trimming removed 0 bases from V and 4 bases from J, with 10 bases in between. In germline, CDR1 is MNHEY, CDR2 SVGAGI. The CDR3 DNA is TGTGCCAGCAGTTACTCCCGGGTTGCCGGAAACACCATATATTTT. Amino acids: CASSYSRVAGNTIYF.